This paragraph reports one T cell receptor (beta chain). From germline, CDR1 is SNHLY and CDR2 FYNNEI. The CDR3 is made up of 13 amino acids. V was cut by 5 bases and J by 8 bases, with 10 bases left in between. For CDR3 and TCR beta VDJ profiling, genomic DNA was the template used. Via MiXCR, TCRdb re-called the reads, giving one row per CDR3 protein. The data contain about 98,000 distinct CDR3 sequences, less than 75% of them singletons. This sample stems from a study of CD8+CD57+ T cells in acquired aplastic anemia. All sequencing subjects had displayed CD8+CD57+ cell expansion on flow cytometry. The enrolled patients all had severe acquired aplastic anemia.

This TCR came from a human donor with aplastic anemia. The rearrangement joins TRBV2 to TRBJ1-6, with unresolved D. The sequencing input was sorted CD4+, CD8+, or CD8+CD57+ T cells (not recorded which) from PBMCs. The CDR3 spells CASSPSNDSPLHF. Here the CDR3 DNA reads TGTGCCAGCAGTCCATCTAACGATTCACCCCTCCACTTT.